The rows below give T cell receptor beta chains drawn from one sample of a study of blood T cell repertoires in COVID-19. Repertoires were generated with immunoSEQ multiplex PCR, while TCRdb's copy carries only in-frame clones and drops some. Found here are approximately 92,000 clones, around four fifths of them singletons; the top ten hold around 3%. Sequencing input: peripheral blood. These TCRs come from a man over 45 with acute or convalescent COVID-19. CDR3s include the opening cysteine and the closing phenylalanine or tryptophan. D genes are given only for firm matches.

J | D | V | CDR3
TRBJ2-4 | TRBD2 | TRBV7-2 | CASSPTSGRQNIQYF
TRBJ1-1 | TRBD1 | TRBV5-1 | CASRQGAMNTEAFF
TRBJ2-7 | NA | TRBV5-5 | CASKGTTYEQYF
TRBJ2-4 | TRBD1 | TRBV7-9 | CASSLVGTGYVNSNIQYF
TRBJ1-1 | NA | TRBV12-3/TRBV12-4 | CASSFGTEAFF
TRBJ2-5 | NA | TRBV11-2 | CASSVNGGQVRETQYF
TRBJ2-1 | TRBD2 | TRBV28 | CASSPLPTSGTYNEQFF
TRBJ1-6 | NA | TRBV27 | CASSFQQPNSPLHF
TRBJ2-3 | TRBD2 | TRBV19 | CASRLAGTDTQYF
TRBJ2-3 | TRBD2 | TRBV19 | CASSIGGTSGTDTQYF
TRBJ2-7 | NA | TRBV28 | CASSLGSGTYEQYF
TRBJ2-7 | NA | TRBV4-1 | CASSQGLTASYEQYF
TRBJ2-1 | NA | TRBV7-7 | CASSLGSSGPYNEQFF
TRBJ2-6 | NA | TRBV4-1 | CASSLWGSGANVLTF
TRBJ2-1 | TRBD2 | TRBV7-8 | CASSLDGRLAWYNEQFF
TRBJ1-1 | NA | TRBV5-1 | CASSSRTENTEAFF
TRBJ1-1 | NA | TRBV3-1/TRBV3-2 | CASSRSTGGEAFF
TRBJ2-3 | NA | TRBV7-2 | CASAIDRLSTDTQYF
TRBJ2-5 | NA | TRBV9 | CASSVGRETQYF
TRBJ1-5 | TRBD1 | TRBV11-3 | CASSPGQGAHQPQHF
TRBJ2-5 | TRBD1 | TRBV2 | CASSGQGARETQYF
TRBJ2-7 | TRBD2 | TRBV4-1 | CASSQDVAGGSYEQYF
TRBJ1-2 | TRBD1 | TRBV4-3 | CASSQEGQGAYGYTF
TRBJ1-3 | NA | TRBV4-3 | CASSQAGASSGNTIYF
TRBJ1-2 | TRBD1 | TRBV20-1 | CSASGSTGQGYTF
TRBJ2-7 | NA | TRBV12-3/TRBV12-4 | CASRTEGGKQYF
TRBJ2-1 | TRBD2 | TRBV3-1/TRBV3-2 | CASSHLAGGRYNEQFF
TRBJ1-3 | TRBD1 | TRBV5-5 | CASSSGPTGGQENTIYF
TRBJ2-1 | TRBD2 | TRBV7-2 | CASSLRFTSGRGREQFF
TRBJ2-1 | TRBD2 | TRBV11-2 | CASSLDRGGLAGYNEQFF
TRBJ1-4 | TRBD1 | TRBV4-3 | CASSQDFGQGNEKLFF
TRBJ1-5 | NA | TRBV7-2 | CASSLAGGGNQPQHF
TRBJ1-2 | NA | TRBV7-9 | CASSNDRKGVYGYTF
TRBJ1-3 | TRBD1 | TRBV15 | CATSRDLRQGSFSGNTIYF
TRBJ2-7 | TRBD1 | TRBV25-1 | CASSRGQPYEQYF
TRBJ2-7 | NA | TRBV7-9 | CASSSYRDHEQYF
TRBJ1-3 | NA | TRBV9 | CASSTSGGGNTIYF
TRBJ2-4 | TRBD2 | TRBV27 | CASSPGTSGGGGNIQYF
TRBJ1-4 | TRBD1 | TRBV5-6 | CASSRGQGTTNEKLFF
TRBJ2-1 | TRBD2 | TRBV7-2 | CASSLGLAGETEQFF
TRBJ2-2 | TRBD2 | TRBV10-3 | CAISDGAGVAGELFF